The 12 T cell receptor beta chains below were found in one sample sequenced in a study of shared clonotypes between healthy human individuals. Sequencing used immunoSEQ multiplex PCR; TCRdb keeps in-frame clones, though not all of them. In the table there are 1,400,000 or so clones, roughly 98.5% of which are singletons. The sequencing sample was made of naive CD4+ T cells sorted from blood. Subset noted: CD45RA+ positively selected. These receptors were taken from a man in his thirties or forties in good health.

V gene TRBV7-8 combines with J gene TRBJ1-4; no clear D gene. CDR1 and CDR2 (germline): SGHVS, FQNEAQ. V was pared by 6 bases and J by 0 bases, with 8 bases between. This CDR3 spans 14 amino acids. CDR3 sequence reads: CASRSGTTNEKLFF. DNA of the CDR3: TGTGCCAGCAGGAGTGGAACAACTAATGAAAAACTGTTTTTT.

The J gene is TRBJ1-2, the V gene TRBV18; D is undetermined. This CDR3 comprises 14 residues. Germline CDR1 KGHSH, CDR2 LQKENI. With 2 bases removed from V and 4 bases from J, the gap between germline ends came to 11 bases. Written as DNA, the CDR3 is TGTGCCAGCTCACCAGTGTGGGGTGCCTATGGCTACACCTTC. The encoded protein is CASSPVWGAYGYTF.

This clone was seen just once. The chain links TRBV5-1 to TRBJ1-1; D is ambiguous. CDR3 length: 14 amino acids. V lost 1 base and J 3 bases, leaving 10 bases between the germline ends. CDR1 SGHRS and CDR2 YFSETQ come from the germline V gene. The CDR3 nucleotides are TGCGCCAGCAGCTTGTGGGTTCGGGACACTGAAGCTTTCTTT. It is translated as CASSLWVRDTEAFF.

The chain has TRBV30 and TRBJ1-5; D is unresolved. The CDR3 runs 13 residues. Germline CDR1 is GTSNPN and CDR2 is SVGIG (reference sequence). V lost 4 bases to trimming and J lost 0 bases, with 7 bases between them. CDR3 amino acids: CAWTGDSNQPQHF. The DNA of the CDR3 is TGTGCCTGGACAGGAGATAGCAATCAGCCCCAGCATTTT.

The chain employs TRBV5-1 and TRBJ2-3; tentatively, D is TRBD2 (6 bases). In germline, CDR1 is SGHRS, CDR2 YFSETQ. This CDR3 region has 14 residues. V was pared by 5 bases and J by 3 bases, with 13 bases between. Written as DNA, the CDR3 is TGCGCCAGCAGGTTAATTCGGGGGACAGATACGCAGTATTTT. It encodes CASRLIRGTDTQYF.

The chain uses TRBV19 and TRBJ2-3; tentative D call: TRBD1 (6 bases). Germline CDR1 and CDR2: LNHDA and SQIVND (reference sequence). The CDR3 has 15 amino acids. Trimming left V 6 bases short and J 0 bases short, with 13 bases between. CDR3 DNA sequence: TGTGCCAGTAGCAGGGGCGGCCCAAGCACAGATACGCAGTATTTT. Its translation is CASSRGGPSTDTQYF. The whole variable domain, filled in from reference TRBV19 and TRBJ2-3, reads DGGITQSPKYLFRKEGQNVTLSCEQNLNHDAMYWYRQDPGQGLRLIYYSQIVNDFQKGDIAEGYSVSREKKESFPLTVTSAQKNPTAFYLCASSRGGPSTDTQYFGPGTRLTVL.

This chain links TRBV9 with TRBJ1-2, with a tentative D call TRBD1 (5 bases). Looked up from germline, CDR1 is SGDLS and CDR2 is YYNGEE. The CDR3 runs 14 residues. V gave up 0 bases and J gave up 10 bases, with 16 bases separating them. CDR3 sequence: CASSVGSQGLDYTF. The CDR3 bases are TGTGCCAGCAGCGTAGGGTCCCAGGGCCTAGACTACACCTTC.

The V and J genes are TRBV25-1 and TRBJ2-1; D ambiguous. Germline V gene lookup returns CDR1 MGHDK and CDR2 SYGVNS. The CDR3 contains 11 residues. V was cut by 8 bases and J by 6 bases, with 8 bases left in between. The CDR3 reads CASQYVNEQFF. CDR3 bases: TGTGCCAGCCAATACGTCAATGAGCAGTTCTTC.

A single count supports this clone. The chain joins TRBV18 to TRBJ1-4; no firm D call. CDR1 KGHSH and CDR2 LQKENI come from the germline V gene. The CDR3 spans 14 residues. V lost 6 bases and J 8 bases, leaving 16 bases between the germline ends. The CDR3 region has the DNA TGTGCCAGCTCTAACCAGGCCCCTATGGAAAAACTGTTTTTT. Translating it yields CASSNQAPMEKLFF.

The gene calls are TRBV19 and TRBJ2-1, with 12 bases fitting TRBD2. The germline V gene encodes CDR1 LNHDA and CDR2 SQIVND (reference sequence). V was clipped by 5 bases and J by 10 bases; unmatched bases: 6. The CDR3 loop spans 14 amino acids. The CDR3 nucleotides are TGTGCCAGTAGTGCGACTAGCGGGAGTGGAGAGCAGTTCTTC. Its protein is CASSATSGSGEQFF.

CDR3 residues: CASSLASLAYQETQYF. The DNA of the CDR3 is TGTGCCAGCAGCTTAGCTTCTCTAGCCTACCAAGAGACCCAGTACTTC. The rearrangement uses TRBV11-2 and TRBJ2-5; the D gene is possibly TRBD2 (5 bases). CDR1 and CDR2 (germline): SGHAT, FQNNGV. V was clipped by 1 base and J by 0 bases, with 12 bases between them. The CDR3 contains 16 residues.

On this clone itself: The sample has other DNA sequences that encode this CDR3 too. The V call is TRBV5-1, the J call TRBJ2-2; D is perhaps TRBD1 (6 bases). V lost 0 bases to trimming and J lost 5 bases, with 11 bases between them. This CDR3 is built from 15 residues. Germline V gene lookup returns CDR1 SGHRS and CDR2 YFSETQ. CDR3 loop: CASSLVGQGTGELFF. Here the CDR3 DNA reads TGCGCCAGCAGCTTGGTCGGTCAGGGGACCGGGGAGCTGTTTTTT.